Presented here are 7 T cell receptor beta chains from one specimen sequenced in a study of CXCR4 blockade with PD-1 therapy in pancreatic cancer. This table comes from immunoSEQ multiplex PCR, and its TCRdb copy is limited to in-frame clones, with some not included. The data contain some 5,800 clones, approximately 40% of them seen just once; the ten biggest clones take up approximately 14%. Sequencing used tumor tissue. The receptors stem from a human donor with pancreatic ductal adenocarcinoma.

This clone is medium-sized in the sample. This sequence joins TRBV11-3 and TRBJ1-2, with D tentatively TRBD1 (5 bases). V gave up 5 bases and J gave up 11 bases, with 21 bases separating them. Looked up from germline, CDR1 is SGHNT and CDR2 is YENEEA. The CDR3 contains 14 residues. CDR3 residues: CASSPRGIQEWYTF. CDR3 nucleotides: TGTGCCAGCAGCCCGAGGGGAATCCAAGAATGGTACACCTTC.

V gene TRBV27 combines with J gene TRBJ2-5; D is perhaps TRBD2 (7 bases). The CDR3 spans 15 residues. Trimming left V 6 bases short and J 5 bases short, with 19 bases between. Germline V gene lookup returns CDR1 MNHEY and CDR2 SMNVEV (reference sequence). The DNA of the CDR3 is TGTGCCAGCAGCCCATGGGGGGGGCTGGTGGAGACCCAGTACTTC. Translation gives CASSPWGGLVETQYF.

The rearrangement uses TRBV18 and TRBJ1-1; 9 positions agree with TRBD1. J gave up 7 bases and V 6 bases, and 6 bases lay outside the gene matches. CDR1 is KGHSH, CDR2 LQKENI, per germline. The CDR3 has 13 amino acids. CDR3 sequence reads: CASSTGGIFEAFF. In DNA, the CDR3 is TGTGCCAGCTCGACAGGGGGAATCTTTGAAGCTTTCTTT.

The chain employs TRBV6-8 and TRBJ2-2; TRBD2 matches at 10 bases. Germline loops: CDR1 MNHGY, CDR2 SAAAGT. V trimming: 6 bases; J trimming: 3 bases; junction bases outside the gene matches: 4. The CDR3 spans 15 residues. The CDR3 region has the DNA TGTGCCAGCAGAAGCGGGAGGGCCGACACCGGGGAGCTGTTTTTT. Encoded protein: CASRSGRADTGELFF.

This chain links TRBV19 with TRBJ2-3, with D possibly matching TRBD2 (6 bases). Germline V lookup: CDR1 LNHDA, CDR2 SQIVND (reference sequence). Trimming cost V 6 bases and J 5 bases, with 9 bases left between them. This CDR3 comprises 12 residues. The CDR3 DNA reads TGTGCCAGTAGAAGAGCGGGAGATACGCAGTATTTT. Translation: CASRRAGDTQYF.

The V gene is TRBV28, the J gene TRBJ2-3, with a possible D match to TRBD2 (6 bases). Trimming took off 7 bases at V and 2 bases at J, with 19 bases between the two ends. Germline lookup yields CDR1 MDHEN and CDR2 SYDVKM. The CDR3 extends over 16 amino acids. The CDR3 region is CASTKGSGGVTDTQYF. The CDR3 DNA reads TGTGCCAGCACCAAGGGGAGCGGAGGGGTCACAGATACGCAGTATTTT. Based on the CDR3 plus reference TRBV28 and TRBJ2-3, the full variable domain is DVKVTQSSRYLVKRTGEKVFLECVQDMDHENMFWYRQDPGLGLRLIYFSYDVKMKEKGDIPEGYSVSREKKERFSLILESASTNQTSMYLCASTKGSGGVTDTQYFGPGTRLTVL.

This chain connects TRBV29-1 to TRBJ2-5, with 7 bases lining up with TRBD1. This CDR3 region has 14 residues. Germline values: CDR1 SQVTM, CDR2 ANQGSEA. J was trimmed by 5 bases and V by 6 bases; bases with no gene match: 12. This chain's CDR3 is CSVGDSLLGETQYF. Here the CDR3 DNA reads TGCAGCGTGGGGGACAGTCTTCTCGGTGAGACCCAGTACTTC.